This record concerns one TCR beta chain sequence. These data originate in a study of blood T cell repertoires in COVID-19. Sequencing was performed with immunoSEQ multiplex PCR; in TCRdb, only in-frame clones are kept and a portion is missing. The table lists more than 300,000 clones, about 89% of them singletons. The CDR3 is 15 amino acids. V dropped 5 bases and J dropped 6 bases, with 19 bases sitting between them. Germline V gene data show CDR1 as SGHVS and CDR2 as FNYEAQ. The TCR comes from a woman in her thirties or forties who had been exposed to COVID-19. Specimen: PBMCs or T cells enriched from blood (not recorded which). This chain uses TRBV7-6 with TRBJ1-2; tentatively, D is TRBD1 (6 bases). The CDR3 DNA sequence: TGTGCCAGCAGCAAACCAGGGGCGCCGGTTGATGGCTACACCTTC. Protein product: CASSKPGAPVDGYTF. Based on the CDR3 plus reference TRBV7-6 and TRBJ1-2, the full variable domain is GAGVSQSPRYKVTKRGQDVALRCDPISGHVSLYWYRQALGQGPEFLTYFNYEAQQDKSGLPNDRFSAERPEGSISTLTIQRTEQRDSAMYRCASSKPGAPVDGYTFGSGTRLTVV.